This is a list of T cell receptor beta chains from one sample in a study of blood T cell repertoires in COVID-19. The data were produced by immunoSEQ multiplex PCR, yet TCRdb's version contains in-frame clones alone and is incomplete. The table has 80,000 to 100,000 clones, 86% seen once. Sequenced sample: peripheral blood. All receptors come from a woman of 80 years or more in a cohort sampled during active or convalescent COVID-19. CDR3s include the opening cysteine and the closing phenylalanine or tryptophan. The order of the fields is CDR3 protein, CDR3 DNA, V gene, clone size, D gene, J gene. D genes are given only for firm matches. Size values are once, few and many counts, or a class for expanded clones, and some rows have none.

CASSLGWEETQYF | TGTGCCAGCAGCTTGGGGTGGGAGGAGACCCAGTACTTC | TRBV5-6 | NA | NA | TRBJ2-5
CASSLGTKTTDTQYF | TGTGCCAGCAGCTTAGGGACTAAGACCACAGATACGCAGTATTTT | TRBV11-3 | NA | NA | TRBJ2-3
CSVTQGLGGNQPQHF | TGCAGCGTTACGCAGGGACTCGGAGGCAATCAGCCCCAGCATTTT | TRBV29-1 | NA | NA | TRBJ1-5
CASSFTSGSPRAKNIQYF | TGTGCCAGCAGCTTTACTAGCGGGAGCCCCCGGGCCAAAAACATTCAGTACTTC | TRBV5-8 | NA | TRBD2 | TRBJ2-4
CASSLGGTFYGYTF | TGTGCCAGCAGCTTAGGCGGGACGTTCTATGGCTACACCTTC | TRBV7-2 | NA | NA | TRBJ1-2
CASSLAGGNTEAFF | TGTGCCAGCAGCTTGGCCGGGGGGAACACTGAAGCTTTCTTT | TRBV5-4 | NA | NA | TRBJ1-1
CASSFQGRVVGYTF | TGTGCCAGCAGCTTTCAGGGGAGAGTTGTTGGCTACACCTTC | TRBV5-4 | NA | NA | TRBJ1-2
CASSRVGYGYTF | TGTGCCAGCAGCCGAGTTGGCTATGGCTACACCTTC | TRBV28 | NA | NA | TRBJ1-2
CASSSITGGNYEQYF | TGTGCCAGCAGTTCGATTACGGGGGGGAACTACGAGCAGTACTTC | TRBV28 | NA | TRBD2 | TRBJ2-7
CATSRGDSQYGYTF | TGTGCCACCAGCAGAGGGGACAGCCAATATGGCTACACCTTC | TRBV15 | NA | TRBD1 | TRBJ1-2
CAWSVTNSNQPQHF | TGTGCCTGGAGTGTGACAAATAGCAATCAGCCCCAGCATTTT | TRBV30 | once | NA | TRBJ1-5
CASSASTRDREGEKLFF | TGTGCCAGCAGCGCGAGCACCAGGGACAGGGAAGGGGAAAAACTGTTTTTT | TRBV9 | NA | TRBD1 | TRBJ1-4
CASSSYRDMNTEAFF | TGTGCCAGCAGTTCTTACAGGGATATGAACACTGAAGCTTTCTTT | TRBV6-6 | NA | NA | TRBJ1-1
CASSELRGWEQYF | TGTGCCAGCAGTGAACTTCGAGGTTGGGAGCAGTACTTC | TRBV2 | few | NA | TRBJ2-7
CASSIDKGTSGTNEQFF | TGTGCCAGTAGTATAGACAAGGGGACTAGCGGGACGAATGAGCAGTTCTTC | TRBV19 | NA | TRBD2 | TRBJ2-1
CASSLSVQETQYF | TGCGCCAGCAGCTTATCCGTCCAAGAGACCCAGTACTTC | TRBV5-1 | few | NA | TRBJ2-5
CSVTRTDSGANVLTF | TGCAGCGTGACCAGGACAGACTCTGGGGCCAACGTCCTGACTTTC | TRBV29-1 | NA | NA | TRBJ2-6
CASSVRDPGQNEAFF | TGTGCCAGCAGTGTACGAGATCCGGGACAGAACGAAGCTTTCTTT | TRBV27 | NA | TRBD1 | TRBJ1-1
CASSELAGLAGGQTNTDTQYF | TGCGCCAGCAGTGAGCTTGCCGGACTAGCGGGAGGCCAAACAAACACAGATACGCAGTATTTT | TRBV10-2 | NA | TRBD2 | TRBJ2-3
CATSGIAAFNEQFF | TGTGCCACCAGTGGTATAGCGGCTTTTAATGAGCAGTTCTTC | TRBV24-1 | NA | NA | TRBJ2-1
CSARTGEPQHF | TGCAGTGCTAGGACAGGGGAGCCCCAGCATTTT | TRBV20-1 | NA | TRBD1 | TRBJ1-5
CASSSTDDPSYEQYF | TGCGCCAGCAGCTCGACAGACGACCCCTCCTACGAGCAGTACTTC | TRBV5-1 | NA | NA | TRBJ2-7
CASGFKGDGYTF | TGTGCTAGTGGTTTTAAGGGAGATGGCTACACCTTC | TRBV12-5 | NA | NA | TRBJ1-2
CATQPSGRVADTQYF | TGTGCCACCCAGCCTAGCGGGAGGGTCGCAGATACGCAGTATTTT | TRBV10-3 | NA | TRBD2 | TRBJ2-3
CASSLLGVTGEKLFF | TGTGCCAGCAGTTTACTCGGGGTAACGGGTGAAAAACTGTTTTTT | TRBV28 | few | NA | TRBJ1-4
CASSEAGTSVYEQYF | TGTGCCAGCAGTGAAGCTGGGACTAGCGTCTACGAGCAGTACTTC | TRBV6-1 | NA | TRBD2 | TRBJ2-7
CASSFQGRSNNEQFF | TGTGCCAGCAGTTTCCAGGGGCGTTCTAACAATGAGCAGTTCTTC | TRBV28 | NA | NA | TRBJ2-1
CASSRTTGLGTEAFF | TGTGCCAGCAGCCGAACCACAGGGTTAGGGACTGAAGCTTTCTTT | TRBV27 | NA | NA | TRBJ1-1
CASSETGVGSQPQHF | TGTGCCAGTAGTGAGACAGGGGTGGGAAGTCAGCCCCAGCATTTT | TRBV19 | NA | TRBD1 | TRBJ1-5
CSASSRGTSVYNEQFF | TGCAGTGCTAGTTCTAGGGGGACGTCGGTTTACAATGAGCAGTTCTTC | TRBV20-1 | NA | NA | TRBJ2-1
CASSQEGQGADEQYF | TGTGCCAGCAGCCAAGAGGGACAGGGGGCGGACGAGCAGTACTTC | TRBV3-1/TRBV3-2 | NA | TRBD1 | TRBJ2-7
CASSQSSGRTGELFF | TGTGCCAGCAGCCAATCTAGCGGGAGAACCGGGGAGCTGTTTTTT | TRBV2 | NA | TRBD2 | TRBJ2-2
CASSLAEGAYTEAFF | TGCGCCAGCAGCTTGGCCGAAGGGGCGTACACTGAAGCTTTCTTT | TRBV5-1 | few | NA | TRBJ1-1
CASSSGLAGETQYF | TGTGCCAGCAGCTCGGGACTAGCGGGAGAGACCCAGTACTTC | TRBV7-3 | NA | TRBD2 | TRBJ2-5
CASSLASGTDTQYF | TGTGCCAGCAGCTTAGCGAGCGGCACAGATACGCAGTATTTT | TRBV11-2 | NA | NA | TRBJ2-3
CASRAPGVNYGYTF | TGTGCCAGTAGGGCCCCGGGGGTAAACTATGGCTACACCTTC | TRBV19 | NA | NA | TRBJ1-2
CASSPQGAAETQYF | TGTGCCAGCTCACCACAGGGGGCTGCAGAGACCCAGTACTTC | TRBV18 | NA | TRBD1 | TRBJ2-5
CASRGGGTGELFF | TGTGCCAGCAGGGGAGGTGGGACCGGGGAGCTGTTTTTT | TRBV3-1/TRBV3-2 | NA | NA | TRBJ2-2
CASSQTQGETEAFF | TGCGCCAGCAGCCAAACACAGGGAGAGACTGAAGCTTTCTTT | TRBV4-1 | NA | NA | TRBJ1-1
CASSEGDMGGYTF | TGTGCCAGCAGTGAAGGGGACATGGGTGGCTACACCTTC | TRBV25-1 | NA | NA | TRBJ1-2
CASSLVSSGRFRDTQYF | TGTGCCAGCAGCTTAGTGTCTAGCGGGAGGTTCAGGGATACGCAGTATTTT | TRBV11-2 | NA | TRBD2 | TRBJ2-3
CASSPAARVGNTIYF | TGTGCCAGCAGCCCTGCGGCCAGGGTTGGAAACACCATATATTTT | TRBV11-2 | NA | NA | TRBJ1-3